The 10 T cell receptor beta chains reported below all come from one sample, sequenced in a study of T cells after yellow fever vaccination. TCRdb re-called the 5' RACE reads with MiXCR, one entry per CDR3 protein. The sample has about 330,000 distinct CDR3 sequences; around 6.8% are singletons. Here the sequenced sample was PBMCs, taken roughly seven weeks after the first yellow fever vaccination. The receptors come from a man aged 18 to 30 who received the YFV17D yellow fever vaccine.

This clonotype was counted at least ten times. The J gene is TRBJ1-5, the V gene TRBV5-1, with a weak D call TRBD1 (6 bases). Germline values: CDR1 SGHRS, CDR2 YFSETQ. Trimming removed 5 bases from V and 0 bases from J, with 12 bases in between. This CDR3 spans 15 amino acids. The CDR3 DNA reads TGCGCCAGCAGTGCAGGGGCGAATAGCAATCAGCCCCAGCATTTT. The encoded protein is CASSAGANSNQPQHF.

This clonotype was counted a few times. The CDR3 bases are TGTGCCAGCAGTTTGCAGCGGGGGGGCTACGAGCAGTACGTC. Translating gives CASSLQRGGYEQYV. This chain joins TRBV28 and TRBJ2-7; 10 bases are shared with TRBD2. The CDR3 runs to 14 residues. Germline loops: CDR1 MDHEN, CDR2 SYDVKM. V was clipped by 3 bases and J by 3 bases; unmatched bases: 2.

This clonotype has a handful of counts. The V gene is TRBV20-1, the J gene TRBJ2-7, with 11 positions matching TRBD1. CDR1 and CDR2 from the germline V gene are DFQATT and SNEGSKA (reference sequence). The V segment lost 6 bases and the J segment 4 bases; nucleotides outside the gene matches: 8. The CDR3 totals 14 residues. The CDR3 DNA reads TGCAGTGCCCCCCGGGGACAGGGGGGTTACGAGCAGTACGTC. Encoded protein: CSAPRGQGGYEQYV.

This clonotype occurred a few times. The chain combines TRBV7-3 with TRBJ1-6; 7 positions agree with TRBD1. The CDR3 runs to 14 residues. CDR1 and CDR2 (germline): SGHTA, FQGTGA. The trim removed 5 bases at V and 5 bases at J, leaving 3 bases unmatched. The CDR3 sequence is CASSRQGDNSPLHF. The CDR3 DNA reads TGTGCCAGCAGCCGACAGGGAGATAATTCACCCCTCCACTTT.

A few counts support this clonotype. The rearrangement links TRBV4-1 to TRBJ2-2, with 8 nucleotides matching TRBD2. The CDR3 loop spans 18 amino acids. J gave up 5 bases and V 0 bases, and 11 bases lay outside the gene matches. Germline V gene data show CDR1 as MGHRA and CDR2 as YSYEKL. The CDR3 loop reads CASSQDGAGGLKTGELFF. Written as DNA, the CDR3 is TGCGCCAGCAGCCAAGACGGCGCGGGGGGATTAAAGACCGGGGAGCTGTTTTTT.

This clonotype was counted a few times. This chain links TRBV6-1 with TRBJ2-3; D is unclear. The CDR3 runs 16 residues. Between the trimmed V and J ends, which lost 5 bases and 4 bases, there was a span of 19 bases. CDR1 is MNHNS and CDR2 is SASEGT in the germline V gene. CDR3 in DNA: TGTGCCAGCAGTCCAGGACGGCGGCTAGGGCCAGATACGCAGTATTTT. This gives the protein CASSPGRRLGPDTQYF.

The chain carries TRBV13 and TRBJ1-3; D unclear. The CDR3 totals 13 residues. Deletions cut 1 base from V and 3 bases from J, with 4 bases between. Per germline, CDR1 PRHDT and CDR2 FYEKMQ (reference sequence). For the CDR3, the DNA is TGTGCCAGCAGCTTAGTTGGTGGAAACACCATATATTTT. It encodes CASSLVGGNTIYF.

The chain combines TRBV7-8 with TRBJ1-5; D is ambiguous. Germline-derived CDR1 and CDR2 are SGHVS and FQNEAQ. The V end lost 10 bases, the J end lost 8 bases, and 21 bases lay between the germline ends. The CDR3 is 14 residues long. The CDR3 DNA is TGTGCCATGAGCTCCAGGTTCCGCGCAGAGCCCCAGCATTTT. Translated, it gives CAMSSRFRAEPQHF.

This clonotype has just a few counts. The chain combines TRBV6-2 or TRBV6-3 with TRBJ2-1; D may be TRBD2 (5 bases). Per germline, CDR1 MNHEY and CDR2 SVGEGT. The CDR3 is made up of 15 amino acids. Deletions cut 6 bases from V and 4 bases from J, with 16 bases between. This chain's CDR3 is CASRLAPVLYNEQFF. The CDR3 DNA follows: TGTGCCAGCAGGCTAGCTCCCGTCCTATACAATGAGCAGTTCTTC.

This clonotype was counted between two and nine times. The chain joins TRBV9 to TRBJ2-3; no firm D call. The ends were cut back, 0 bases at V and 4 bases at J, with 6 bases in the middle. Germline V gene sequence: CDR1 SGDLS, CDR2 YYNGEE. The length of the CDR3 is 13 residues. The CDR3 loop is CASSVGLPDTQYF. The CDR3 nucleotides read TGTGCCAGCAGCGTAGGGCTACCAGATACGCAGTATTTT.